These 11 T cell receptor beta chains originate from one sample sequenced in a study of low-dose radiotherapy and immunotherapy resistance in tumors. Time point of the sample: before trial treatment. First-strand cDNA relied on TRAV- and TRBV-specific primers spanning alpha and beta chains. An approximately 19-cycle PCR with a constant-region primer and V-primer adapter amplified TCRs. Each CDR3 protein is one row after TCRdb ran MiXCR on the reads. The sample includes 100,000 or so distinct CDR3 sequences, just under 9.5% seen only once; the top ten take more than 0.85%. The sequences come from PBMCs, collected before treatment. The receptors were sampled from a male donor with prostate cancer.

This clonotype was picked up many times. The rearrangement links TRBV19 to TRBJ2-3; either TRBD1 or TRBD2 may fit D (5 bases each). Deletions cut 5 bases from V and 6 bases from J, with 27 bases between. This CDR3 spans 18 amino acids. Germline CDR1 LNHDA, CDR2 SQIVND (reference sequence). CDR3 amino acids: CASSPYPGAVAGPDTQYF. In DNA form, the CDR3 reads TGTGCCAGTAGTCCCTACCCTGGGGCGGTGGCGGGCCCGGATACGCAGTATTTT.

The table lists this clonotype with many counts. V usage is TRBV5-5 and J usage is TRBJ2-1; D may be TRBD1 or TRBD2 (5 bases each). V was shortened by 0 bases and J by 0 bases, with 19 bases between the two germline ends. Germline CDR1 SGHKS, CDR2 YYEKEE (reference sequence). This CDR3 spans 19 amino acids. The CDR3 region has the DNA TGTGCCAGCAGCTTGGACCCCTATTCGGGGACGAGCTCCTACAATGAGCAGTTCTTC. Residues: CASSLDPYSGTSSYNEQFF.

This clonotype was observed at least ten times. This chain joins TRBV14 and TRBJ2-3; D remains ambiguous. From germline, CDR1 is SGHDN and CDR2 FVKESK. The CDR3 runs 13 residues. Trimming took 3 bases from V and 4 from J, leaving 8 bases between them. CDR3 nucleotides: TGTGCCAGCAGCCACCCGATTCCAGATACGCAGTATTTT. It translates to CASSHPIPDTQYF.

The chain links TRBV20-1 to TRBJ1-2; D is undetermined. The V end lost 2 bases, the J end lost 6 bases, and 7 bases lay between the germline ends. Germline values: CDR1 DFQATT, CDR2 SNEGSKA (reference sequence). The CDR3 spans 11 residues. The CDR3 sequence: CSARSINGYTF. DNA of the CDR3: TGCAGTGCTAGATCGATAAATGGCTACACCTTC.

This clonotype was observed many times. The genes are TRBV19 and TRBJ2-2; D is perhaps TRBD2 (5 bases). Germline values: CDR1 LNHDA, CDR2 SQIVND (reference sequence). This CDR3 is 16 amino acids long. V was clipped by 1 base and J by 4 bases, with 13 bases between them. The CDR3 DNA follows: TGTGCCAGTAGTATAGGAGGGAGAATAAGCACCGGGGAGCTGTTTTTT. This gives the protein CASSIGGRISTGELFF.

This clonotype occurred many times. The chain employs TRBV29-1 and TRBJ2-2; a possible D gene is TRBD2 (6 bases). The germline CDR1 and CDR2 sequences are SQVTM and ANQGSEA. The CDR3 is 14 residues long. The V end lost 4 bases, the J end lost 7 bases, and 16 bases lay between the germline ends. For the CDR3, the DNA is TGCAGCGTTGGAGTCGGCGGGATCGGCGGGGAGCTGTTTTTT. Protein product: CSVGVGGIGGELFF.

The table lists this clonotype with many counts. The chain is built from TRBV20-1 and TRBJ2-3; 12 bases are shared with TRBD2. The CDR3 spans 19 residues. CDR1 is DFQATT, CDR2 SNEGSKA, per germline (reference sequence). V gave up 0 bases and J gave up 3 bases; unmatched junction bases: 13. CDR3 in amino acids: CSARDLRLAGGPETDTQYF. As DNA, the CDR3 is TGCAGTGCTAGAGATCTTCGGCTAGCGGGAGGGCCGGAGACAGATACGCAGTATTTT.

This clonotype occurred many times. This chain uses TRBV27 with TRBJ1-1; D unclear. V was cut by 8 bases and J by 1 base, with 11 bases left in between. The CDR3 is made up of 13 amino acids. The germline CDR1 and CDR2 sequences are MNHEY and SMNVEV (reference sequence). The CDR3 is CASVGPTNTEAFF. The CDR3 region has the DNA TGTGCCAGCGTTGGACCGACGAACACTGAAGCTTTCTTT.

This clonotype came up many times. The chain combines TRBV18 with TRBJ1-1; TRBD1 might be the D (5 bases). The V gene's germline CDR1 is KGHSH and CDR2 LQKENI. The CDR3 loop spans 17 amino acids. V lost 3 bases and J 7 bases, leaving 24 bases between the germline ends. The CDR3 loop is CASSPQRGGTGLSEAFF. CDR3 sequence (DNA): TGTGCCAGCTCACCGCAACGGGGCGGAACGGGACTGAGTGAAGCTTTCTTT.

The chain couples TRBV28 to TRBJ2-5; D may correspond to TRBD1 or TRBD2 (5 bases each). Trimming shortened V by 8 bases and J by 2 bases, and 18 bases separated the two germline ends. Germline CDR1 and CDR2: MDHEN and SYDVKM. The CDR3 extends over 15 amino acids. The DNA of the CDR3 is TGTGCCAGCTTACGGGGCGCGAAGGGACAAGAGACCCAGTACTTC. Its protein is CASLRGAKGQETQYF.

Notes on this clonotype: Germline is not matched at one junction end, which may reflect a read error. This chain connects TRBV5-1 to TRBJ2-7; 12 bases are a match to TRBD1. The CDR3 is made up of 14 amino acids. Germline CDR1 is SGHRS and CDR2 is YFSETQ. CDR3 sequence: CASSFGTGGNEQYF. The CDR3 DNA is TGTGCCAGCAGCTTTGGGACAGGGGGCAACGAGCAGTACTTC. The whole variable domain, remainder taken from reference TRBV5-1 and TRBJ2-7, is KAGVTQTPRYLIKTRGQQVTLSCSPISGHRSVSWYQQTPGQGLQFLFEYFSETQRNKGNFPGRFSGRQFSNSRSEMNVSTLELGDSALYLCASSFGTGGNEQYFGPGTRLTVT.